This TCR beta chain was observed in a study of cytomegalovirus exposure and HLA in healthy donors. In the PCR, 60 Vbeta and 13 Jbeta primers were used. Some clones are missing from TCRdb's copy, which holds only in-frame ones; the method was immunoSEQ multiplex PCR. The table includes about 160,000 clones, roughly 80% detected once. On this clone: Its antigen remains unidentified.

The study, taken as a whole, reports: Cytomegalovirus association was listed for about 150 TCR beta chains.

CDR1 and CDR2 from the germline V gene are MNHNY and SVGAGI (reference sequence). Trimming took 4 bases from V and 2 from J; bases not matched to a gene: 7. The CDR3 runs to 16 residues. V usage is TRBV6-6 and J usage is TRBJ2-5, with 10 bases matching TRBD2. The sequence was obtained from a female donor in good health and CMV-seronegative. The sequenced material came from PBMCs. CDR3 amino acids: CASSSTKTSGQETQYF. Written as DNA, the CDR3 is TGTGCCAGCAGTTCCACCAAGACTAGCGGGCAAGAGACCCAGTACTTC.